What follows are 4 T cell receptor beta chains derived from one specimen sequenced in a study of Graves' ophthalmopathy and Graves' hyperthyroidism. RNA served as the template for amplifying TCR beta CDR3 regions. First-round RT-PCR used HTBI primers; second-round multiplex PCR followed. A single record per CDR3 protein comes from TCRdb applying MiXCR to the multiplex PCR reads. The profile shows some 1.1 million distinct CDR3 sequences, about two fifths of them singletons. Sequences were obtained from peripheral blood or thyroid tissue (not recorded which). Receptor source: an adult man with Graves' hyperthyroidism.

This clonotype was seen at least ten times. The chain couples TRBV20-1 to TRBJ2-7, with D tentatively TRBD1 or TRBD2 (5 bases each). This CDR3 contains 15 residues. Germline V gene sequence: CDR1 DFQATT, CDR2 SNEGSKA (reference sequence). Deletions cut 0 bases from V and 0 bases from J, with 12 bases between. CDR3 loop: CSARDVLGPSYEQYF. CDR3 bases: TGCAGTGCTAGAGACGTCCTGGGACCCTCCTACGAGCAGTACTTC.

V gene TRBV20-1 combines with J gene TRBJ1-4, with 8 nucleotides matching TRBD1. The germline V gene encodes CDR1 DFQATT and CDR2 SNEGSKA (reference sequence). The V and J ends lost 3 bases and 7 bases, in that order; junction bases with no gene match: 7. This CDR3 is 14 amino acids long. CDR3 sequence: CSASSQGAGEKLFF. In DNA, the CDR3 is TGCAGTGCTAGTAGCCAGGGGGCCGGTGAAAAACTGTTTTTT.

Worth noting for this clonotype: This may arise from a read error, as a much more abundant clone is one base away. CDR3 sequence: CASSSGSNQAFF. CDR3 in DNA: TGTGCCAGCAGCTCAGGTTCCAATCAAGCTTTCTTT. V gene TRBV7-2 combines with J gene TRBJ1-1, with no clear D. This CDR3 has 12 amino acids. Germline loops: CDR1 SGHTA, CDR2 FQGNSA. V was cut by 4 bases and J by 9 bases, with 12 bases left in between.

This clonotype was detected many times. CDR3 sequence: CASSTASGANVLTF. The CDR3 DNA is TGTGCCAGTAGTACGGCCTCTGGGGCCAACGTCCTGACTTTC. The rearrangement uses TRBV19 and TRBJ2-6; D gene unclear. CDR3 length: 14 residues. With 4 bases removed from V and 0 bases from J, the gap between germline ends came to 4 bases. From germline, CDR1 is LNHDA and CDR2 SQIVND (reference sequence).